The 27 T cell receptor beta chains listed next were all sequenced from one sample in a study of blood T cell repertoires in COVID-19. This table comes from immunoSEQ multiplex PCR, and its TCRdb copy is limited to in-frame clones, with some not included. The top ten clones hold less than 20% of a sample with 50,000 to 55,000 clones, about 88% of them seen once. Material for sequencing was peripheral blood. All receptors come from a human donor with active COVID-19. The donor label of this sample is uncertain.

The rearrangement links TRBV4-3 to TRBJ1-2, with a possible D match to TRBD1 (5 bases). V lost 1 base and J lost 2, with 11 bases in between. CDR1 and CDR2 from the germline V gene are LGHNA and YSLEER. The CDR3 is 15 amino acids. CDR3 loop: CASSQAGTNNYGYTF. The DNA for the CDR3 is TGCGCCAGCAGCCAAGCCGGGACTAACAACTATGGCTACACCTTC.

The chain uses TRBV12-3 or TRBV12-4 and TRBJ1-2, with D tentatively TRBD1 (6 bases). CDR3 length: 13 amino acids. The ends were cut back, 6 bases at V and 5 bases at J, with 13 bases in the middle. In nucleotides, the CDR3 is TGTGCCAGCAGCGGGAGGACAGAGTATGGCTACACCTTC. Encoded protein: CASSGRTEYGYTF.

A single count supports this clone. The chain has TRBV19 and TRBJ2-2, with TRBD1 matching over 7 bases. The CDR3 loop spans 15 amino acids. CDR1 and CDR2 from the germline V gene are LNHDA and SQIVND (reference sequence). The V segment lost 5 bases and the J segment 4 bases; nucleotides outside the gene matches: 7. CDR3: CASSARQGSTGELFF. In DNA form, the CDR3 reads TGTGCCAGTAGTGCCCGACAGGGAAGCACCGGGGAGCTGTTTTTT.

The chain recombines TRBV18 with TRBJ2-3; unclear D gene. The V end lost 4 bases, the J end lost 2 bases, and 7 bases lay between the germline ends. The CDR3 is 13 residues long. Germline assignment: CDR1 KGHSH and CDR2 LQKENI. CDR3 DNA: TGTGCCAGCTCACAATACAACACAGATACGCAGTATTTT. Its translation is CASSQYNTDTQYF.

CDR3 sequence: CASSTKRGAGAQETQYF. CDR3 DNA sequence: TGTGCCAGCAGCACTAAAAGGGGAGCGGGGGCCCAAGAGACCCAGTACTTC. The V call is TRBV7-2, the J call TRBJ2-5; TRBD2 matches 8 bases. The germline gives CDR1 SGHTA, CDR2 FQGNSA. V gave up 5 bases and J gave up 1 base; unmatched junction bases: 12. The CDR3 contains 17 residues.

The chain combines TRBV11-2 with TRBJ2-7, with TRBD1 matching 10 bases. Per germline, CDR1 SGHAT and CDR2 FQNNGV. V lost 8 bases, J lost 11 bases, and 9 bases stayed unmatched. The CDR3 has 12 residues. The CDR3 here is CASEPTGGAEYF. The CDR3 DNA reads TGTGCCAGCGAACCGACAGGGGGCGCGGAGTACTTC.

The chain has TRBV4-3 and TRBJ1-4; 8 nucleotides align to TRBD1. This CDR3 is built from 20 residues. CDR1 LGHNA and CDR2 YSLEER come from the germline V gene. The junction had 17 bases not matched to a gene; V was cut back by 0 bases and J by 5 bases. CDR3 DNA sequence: TGCGCCAGCAGCCAAGATCGGGCCAGGGGGCGGCAATTGAGGAATGAAAAACTGTTTTTT. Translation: CASSQDRARGRQLRNEKLFF.

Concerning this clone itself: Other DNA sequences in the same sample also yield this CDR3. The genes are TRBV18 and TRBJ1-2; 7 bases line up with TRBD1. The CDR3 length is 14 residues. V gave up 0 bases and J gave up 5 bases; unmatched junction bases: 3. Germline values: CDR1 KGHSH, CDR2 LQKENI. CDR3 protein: CASSPPGQRYGYTF. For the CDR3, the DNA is TGTGCCAGCTCACCACCGGGACAGCGATATGGCTACACCTTC.

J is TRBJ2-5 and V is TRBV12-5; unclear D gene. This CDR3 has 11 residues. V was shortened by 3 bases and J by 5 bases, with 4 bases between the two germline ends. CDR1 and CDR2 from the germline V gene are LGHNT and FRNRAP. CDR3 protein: CASGFGETQYF. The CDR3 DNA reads TGTGCTAGTGGTTTCGGTGAGACCCAGTACTTC. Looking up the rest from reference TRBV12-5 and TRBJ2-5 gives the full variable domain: DARVTQTPRHKVTEMGQEVTMRCQPILGHNTVFWYRQTMMQGLELLAYFRNRAPLDDSGMPKDRFSAEMPDATLATLKIQPSEPRDSAVYFCASGFGETQYFGPGTRLLVL.

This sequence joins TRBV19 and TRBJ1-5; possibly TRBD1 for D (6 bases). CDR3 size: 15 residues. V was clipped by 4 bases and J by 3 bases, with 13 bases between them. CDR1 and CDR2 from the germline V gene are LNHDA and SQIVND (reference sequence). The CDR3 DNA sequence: TGTGCCAGTAGTACAGGACAGATTCACAATCAGCCCCAGCATTTT. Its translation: CASSTGQIHNQPQHF.

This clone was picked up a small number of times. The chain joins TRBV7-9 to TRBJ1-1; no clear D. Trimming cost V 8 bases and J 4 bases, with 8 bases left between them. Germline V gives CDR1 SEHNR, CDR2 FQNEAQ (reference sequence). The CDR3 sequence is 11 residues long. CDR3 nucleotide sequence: TGTGCCAGCGAATCGGGCACTGAAGCTTTCTTT. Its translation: CASESGTEAFF.

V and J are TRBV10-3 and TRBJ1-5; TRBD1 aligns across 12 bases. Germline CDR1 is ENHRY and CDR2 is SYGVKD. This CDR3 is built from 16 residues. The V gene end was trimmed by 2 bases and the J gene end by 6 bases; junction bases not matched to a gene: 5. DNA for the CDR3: TGTGCCATCAGTGAGGGGACAGGGGGCCGAATTCAGCCCCAGCATTTT. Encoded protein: CAISEGTGGRIQPQHF.

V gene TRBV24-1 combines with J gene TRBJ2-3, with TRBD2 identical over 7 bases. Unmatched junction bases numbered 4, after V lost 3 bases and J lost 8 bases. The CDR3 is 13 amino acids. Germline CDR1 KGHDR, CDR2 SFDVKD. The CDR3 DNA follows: TGTGCCACCAGTGATCGGACTAGAGGTACGCAGTATTTT. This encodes CATSDRTRGTQYF.

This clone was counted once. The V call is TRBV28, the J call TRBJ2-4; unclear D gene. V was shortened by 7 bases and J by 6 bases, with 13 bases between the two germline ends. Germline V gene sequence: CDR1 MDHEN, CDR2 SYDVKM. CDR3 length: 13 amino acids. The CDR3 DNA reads TGTGCCAGCACAGCGAGGCGATTAAACATTCAGTACTTC. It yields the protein CASTARRLNIQYF.

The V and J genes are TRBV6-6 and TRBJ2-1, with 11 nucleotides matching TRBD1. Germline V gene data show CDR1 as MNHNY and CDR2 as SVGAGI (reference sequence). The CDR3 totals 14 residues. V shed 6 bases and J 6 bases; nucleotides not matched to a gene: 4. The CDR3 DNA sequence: TGTGCCAGCAGGGCCGGGACAGGGGGCAATGAGCAGTTCTTC. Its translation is CASRAGTGGNEQFF.

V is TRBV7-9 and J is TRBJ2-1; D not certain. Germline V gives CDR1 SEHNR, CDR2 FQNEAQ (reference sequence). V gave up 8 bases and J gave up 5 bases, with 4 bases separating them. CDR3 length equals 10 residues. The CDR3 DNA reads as TGTGCCAGCGGCAACAATGAGCAGTTCTTC. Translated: CASGNNEQFF. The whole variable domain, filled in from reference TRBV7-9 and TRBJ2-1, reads DTGVSQNPRHKITKRGQNVTFRCDPISEHNRLYWYRQTLGQGPEFLTYFQNEAQLEKSRLLSDRFSAERPKGSFSTLEIQRTEQGDSAMYLCASGNNEQFFGPGTRLTVL.

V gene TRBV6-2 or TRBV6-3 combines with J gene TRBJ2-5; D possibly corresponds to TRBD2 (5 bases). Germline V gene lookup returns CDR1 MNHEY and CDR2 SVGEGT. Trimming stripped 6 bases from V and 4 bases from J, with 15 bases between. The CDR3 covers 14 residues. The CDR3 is CASSPAAGRETQYF. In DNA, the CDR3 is TGTGCCAGCAGCCCGGCTGCGGGCCGAGAGACCCAGTACTTC.

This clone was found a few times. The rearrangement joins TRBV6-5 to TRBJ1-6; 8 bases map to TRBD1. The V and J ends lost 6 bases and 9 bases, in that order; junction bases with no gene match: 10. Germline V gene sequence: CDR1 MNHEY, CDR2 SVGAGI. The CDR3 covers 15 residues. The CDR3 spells CASRNDRGGISPLHF. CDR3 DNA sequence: TGTGCCAGCAGAAACGACAGGGGAGGGATTTCACCCCTCCACTTT.

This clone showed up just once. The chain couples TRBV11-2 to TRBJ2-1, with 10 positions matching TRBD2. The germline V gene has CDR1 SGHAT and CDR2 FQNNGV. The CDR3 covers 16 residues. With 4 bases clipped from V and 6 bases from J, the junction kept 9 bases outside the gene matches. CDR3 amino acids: CASSSGLADLTNEQFF. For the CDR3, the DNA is TGTGCCAGCAGCTCCGGACTAGCGGATCTGACCAATGAGCAGTTCTTC. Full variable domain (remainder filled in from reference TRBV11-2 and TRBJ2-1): EAGVAQSPRYKIIEKRQSVAFWCNPISGHATLYWYQQILGQGPKLLIQFQNNGVVDDSQLPKDRFSAERLKGVDSTLKIQPAKLEDSAVYLCASSSGLADLTNEQFFGPGTRLTVL.

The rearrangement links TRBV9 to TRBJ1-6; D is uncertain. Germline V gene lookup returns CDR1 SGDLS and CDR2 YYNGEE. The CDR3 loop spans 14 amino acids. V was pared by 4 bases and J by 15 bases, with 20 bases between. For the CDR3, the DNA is TGTGCCAGCAGCCCCGCCTCGTCACTATCTCTCCTCCACTTT. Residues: CASSPASSLSLLHF. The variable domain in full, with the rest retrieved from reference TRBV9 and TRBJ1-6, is DSGVTQTPKHLITATGQRVTLRCSPRSGDLSVYWYQQSLDQGLQFLIQYYNGEERAKGNILERFSAQQFPDLHSELNLSSLELGDSALYFCASSPASSLSLLHFGNGTRLTVT.

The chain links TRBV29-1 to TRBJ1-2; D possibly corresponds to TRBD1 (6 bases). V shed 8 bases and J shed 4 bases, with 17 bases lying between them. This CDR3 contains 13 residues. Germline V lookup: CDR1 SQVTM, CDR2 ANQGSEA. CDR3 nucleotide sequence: TGCAGCACCCCTAAGACAGGAGCCTATGGCTACACCTTC. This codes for CSTPKTGAYGYTF.

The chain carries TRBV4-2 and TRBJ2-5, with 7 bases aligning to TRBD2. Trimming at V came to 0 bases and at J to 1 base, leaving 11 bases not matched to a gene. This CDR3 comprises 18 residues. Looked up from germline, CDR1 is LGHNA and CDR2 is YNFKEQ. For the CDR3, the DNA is TGTGCCAGCAGCCAAGAGCCCTACGCGCGGGGGTTCCAAGAGACCCAGTACTTC. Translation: CASSQEPYARGFQETQYF.

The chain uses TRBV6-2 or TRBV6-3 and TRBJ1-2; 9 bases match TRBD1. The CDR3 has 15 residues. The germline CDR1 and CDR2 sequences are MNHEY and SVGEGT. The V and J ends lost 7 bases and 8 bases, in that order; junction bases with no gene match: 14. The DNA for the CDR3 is TGTGCCAGCACCCCGCGGGGACAGGGCTACCGCGGCTACACCTTC. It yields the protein CASTPRGQGYRGYTF.

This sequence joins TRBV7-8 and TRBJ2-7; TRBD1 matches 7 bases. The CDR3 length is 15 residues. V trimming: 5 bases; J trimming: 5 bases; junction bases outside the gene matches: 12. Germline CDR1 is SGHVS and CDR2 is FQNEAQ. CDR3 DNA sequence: TGTGCCAGCAGCCATACAGGGGTTAATCGCCACGAGCAGTACTTC. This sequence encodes CASSHTGVNRHEQYF.

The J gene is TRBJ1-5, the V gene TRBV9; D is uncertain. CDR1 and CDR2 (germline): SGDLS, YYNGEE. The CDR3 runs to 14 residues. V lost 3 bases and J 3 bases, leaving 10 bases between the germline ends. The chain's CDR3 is CASSAYGDNQPQHF. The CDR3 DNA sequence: TGTGCCAGCAGCGCATACGGGGACAATCAGCCCCAGCATTTT. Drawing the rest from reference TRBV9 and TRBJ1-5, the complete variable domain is DSGVTQTPKHLITATGQRVTLRCSPRSGDLSVYWYQQSLDQGLQFLIQYYNGEERAKGNILERFSAQQFPDLHSELNLSSLELGDSALYFCASSAYGDNQPQHFGDGTRLSIL.

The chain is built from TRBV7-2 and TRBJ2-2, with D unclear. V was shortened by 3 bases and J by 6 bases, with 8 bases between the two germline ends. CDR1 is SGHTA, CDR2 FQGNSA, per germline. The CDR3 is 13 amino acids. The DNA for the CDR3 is TGTGCCAGCAGCTTTTGGGCTCCCGGGGAGCTGTTTTTT. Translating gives CASSFWAPGELFF.

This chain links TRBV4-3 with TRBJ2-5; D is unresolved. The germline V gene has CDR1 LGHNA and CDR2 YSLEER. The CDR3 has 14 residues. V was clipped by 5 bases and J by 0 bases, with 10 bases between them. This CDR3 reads CASSTSRHQETQYF. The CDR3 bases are TGCGCCAGCAGCACCTCTAGACACCAAGAGACCCAGTACTTC.